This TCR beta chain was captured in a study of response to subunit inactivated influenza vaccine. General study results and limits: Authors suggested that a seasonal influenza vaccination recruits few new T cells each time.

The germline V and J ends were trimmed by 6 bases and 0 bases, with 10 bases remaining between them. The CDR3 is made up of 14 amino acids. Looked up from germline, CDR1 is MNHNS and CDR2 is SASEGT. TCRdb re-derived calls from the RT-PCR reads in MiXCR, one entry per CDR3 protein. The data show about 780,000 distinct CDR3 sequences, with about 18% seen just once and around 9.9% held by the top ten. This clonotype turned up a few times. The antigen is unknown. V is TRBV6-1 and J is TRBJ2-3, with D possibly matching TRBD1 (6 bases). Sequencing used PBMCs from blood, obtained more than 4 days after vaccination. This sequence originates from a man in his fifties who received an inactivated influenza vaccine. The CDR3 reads CASRLGASTDTQYF. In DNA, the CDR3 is TGTGCCAGCAGATTGGGGGCTAGCACAGATACGCAGTATTTT.